Below, 19 T cell receptor beta chains from the same sample are listed, as sequenced in a study of T cells in Graves' hyperthyroidism and ophthalmopathy. From RNA transcripts, TCR beta CDR3 regions were amplified. The TCR CDR3 first-round RT-PCR relied on the HTBI primer set. TCRdb independently ran MiXCR on the multiplex PCR reads; one entry per CDR3 protein. Among under 70,000 distinct CDR3 sequences listed, under 70% were seen once. Sequenced input: blood. These TCRs come from a woman aged 55-69 years with Graves' ophthalmopathy.

This sequence joins TRBV20-1 and TRBJ2-7; 8 bases agree with TRBD1. The germline CDR1 and CDR2 sequences are DFQATT and SNEGSKA (reference sequence). The CDR3 contains 14 residues. V was clipped by 3 bases and J by 2 bases; unmatched bases: 6. CDR3 DNA sequence: TGCAGTGCTAGTACGGGGACAGGTCCCTACGAGCAGTACTTC. Protein: CSASTGTGPYEQYF.

This clonotype was observed a few times. The genes are TRBV7-3 and TRBJ1-6, with a tentative D call TRBD1 (5 bases). Trimming stripped 8 bases from V and 10 bases from J, with 18 bases between. This CDR3 has 14 amino acids. Germline V gene lookup returns CDR1 SGHTA and CDR2 FQGTGA. CDR3 sequence (DNA): TGTGCCAGCGCTCTATTGGGGGACGAATCACCCCTCCACTTT. This sequence encodes CASALLGDESPLHF.

The chain combines TRBV7-2 with TRBJ2-6, with D uncertain. Germline CDR1 is SGHTA and CDR2 is FQGNSA. CDR3 length: 13 amino acids. The V end lost 1 base, the J end lost 4 bases, and 2 bases lay between the germline ends. The CDR3 nucleotides are TGTGCCAGCAGCTTAGAGGGGGCCAACGTCCTGACTTTC. Translation gives CASSLEGANVLTF.

The V and J genes are TRBV7-2 and TRBJ2-2; 10 bases are shared with TRBD2. The CDR3 contains 16 residues. Germline V gene sequence: CDR1 SGHTA, CDR2 FQGNSA. The J segment lost 2 bases and the V segment lost 5 bases, leaving 5 bases of the junction unmatched. CDR3 DNA: TGTGCCAGCAGCCACCCTAGCGGGAGAAACACCGGGGAGCTGTTTTTT. As protein: CASSHPSGRNTGELFF.

In its sample, this clonotype was seen many times. V usage is TRBV11-2 and J usage is TRBJ1-2; D is unresolved. Germline CDR1 SGHAT, CDR2 FQNNGV. Trimming stripped 8 bases from V and 3 bases from J, with 13 bases between. The CDR3 length is 13 residues. The CDR3 protein is CASRGRSDYGYTF. In nucleotides, the CDR3 is TGTGCCAGCCGTGGCAGGTCGGACTATGGCTACACCTTC. Using reference TRBV11-2 and TRBJ1-2 for the parts outside the CDR3, the full variable domain is EAGVAQSPRYKIIEKRQSVAFWCNPISGHATLYWYQQILGQGPKLLIQFQNNGVVDDSQLPKDRFSAERLKGVDSTLKIQPAKLEDSAVYLCASRGRSDYGYTFGSGTRLTVV.

This clonotype was counted ten times or more. The chain employs TRBV6-1 and TRBJ1-6, with a possible D match to TRBD1 (5 bases). Per germline, CDR1 MNHNS and CDR2 SASEGT. V lost 5 bases to trimming and J lost 7 bases, with 15 bases between them. The CDR3 loop spans 15 amino acids. The CDR3 DNA is TGTGCCAGCAGTCCGGTGGGGGGTTCCAATTCACCCCTCCACTTT. Translated, it gives CASSPVGGSNSPLHF.

The V gene is TRBV10-1, the J gene TRBJ2-1; 13 nucleotides line up with TRBD2. Germline assignment: CDR1 WNHNN and CDR2 SYGVQD (reference sequence). Trimming at V came to 2 bases and at J to 7 bases, leaving 11 bases not matched to a gene. This CDR3 contains 18 residues. CDR3 nucleotides: TGCGCCAGCAGTGAGACTAGCGGGAGGGTCCTTTCACGGAATGAGCAGTTCTTC. It is translated as CASSETSGRVLSRNEQFF.

This clonotype was recorded at least ten times. In DNA form, the CDR3 reads TGTGCCAGCTCCTCAGATACGCAGTATTTT. Translation gives CASSSDTQYF. The V gene is TRBV18, the J gene TRBJ2-3; D remains unclear. V shed 6 bases and J shed 4 bases, with 2 bases lying between them. This CDR3 is built from 10 residues. Per the germline V gene, CDR1 is KGHSH and CDR2 is LQKENI.

Regarding this clonotype: A junction boundary mismatches the germline segment, possibly from a read error. The genes are TRBV7-6 and TRBJ1-1, with D possibly matching TRBD1 (5 bases). In germline, CDR1 is SGHVS, CDR2 FNYEAQ. The CDR3 spans 14 residues. The CDR3 sequence: CASSPGPKNTEAFF. CDR3 DNA: TGTGCTAGCAGCCCGGGACCGAAGAACACTGAAGCTTTCTTT. The full variable domain, completed using reference TRBV7-6 and TRBJ1-1, is GAGVSQSPRYKVTKRGQDVALRCDPISGHVSLYWYRQALGQGPEFLTYFNYEAQQDKSGLPNDRFSAERPEGSISTLTIQRTEQRDSAMYRCASSPGPKNTEAFFGQGTRLTVV.

The V call is TRBV20-1, the J call TRBJ1-1, with 8 bases fitting TRBD1. The germline V gene encodes CDR1 DFQATT and CDR2 SNEGSKA (reference sequence). This CDR3 region has 15 residues. J lost 4 bases, V lost 3 bases, and 10 bases had no gene match. DNA for the CDR3: TGCAGTGCTAGGGGAGGACAGGGAAGGGGCACTGAAGCTTTCTTT. It is translated as CSARGGQGRGTEAFF.

This clonotype showed up many times. This chain links TRBV4-2 with TRBJ2-1; D perhaps matches TRBD2 (6 bases). Germline values: CDR1 LGHNA, CDR2 YNFKEQ. Trimming left V 1 base short and J 6 bases short, with 16 bases between. The CDR3 runs to 16 residues. CDR3 coding DNA: TGTGCCAGCAGCCAAGCAGGCCCTAGCGTGGCCAATGAGCAGTTCTTC. It yields the protein CASSQAGPSVANEQFF.

The J gene is TRBJ1-1, the V gene TRBV5-1; 8 bases are shared with TRBD1. The CDR3 loop spans 14 amino acids. V lost 0 bases to trimming and J lost 4 bases; unmatched junction nucleotides: 2. From germline, CDR1 is SGHRS and CDR2 YFSETQ. CDR3 coding DNA: TGCGCCAGCAGCTTGGCGGGGACAGGCACTGAAGCTTTCTTT. Amino acids: CASSLAGTGTEAFF.

This clonotype was detected many times. This could be a read error, since a much larger clone is one nucleotide away. Since no conserved phenylalanine or tryptophan closes the CDR3, a read error is the likely cause. The V and J genes are TRBV7-9 and TRBJ1-2; D perhaps matches TRBD1 (6 bases). Germline V CDR1 and CDR2: SEHNR, FQNEAQ (reference sequence). The CDR3 runs 13 residues. Trimming stripped 1 base from V and 7 bases from J, with 10 bases between. CDR3 residues: CASSLGTVIGYTL. CDR3 sequence (DNA): TGTGCCAGCAGCTTAGGGACAGTTATTGGCTACACCCTC.

V and J are TRBV7-6 and TRBJ1-1; D may be TRBD1 (5 bases). V was shortened by 5 bases and J by 4 bases, with 17 bases between the two germline ends. The CDR3 length is 15 residues. Germline CDR1 SGHVS, CDR2 FNYEAQ. The CDR3 bases are TGTGCCAGCAGCACAACCCGGGACCAAGTCACTGAAGCTTTCTTT. As protein: CASSTTRDQVTEAFF. The full variable domain, its missing parts supplied by reference TRBV7-6 and TRBJ1-1, is GAGVSQSPRYKVTKRGQDVALRCDPISGHVSLYWYRQALGQGPEFLTYFNYEAQQDKSGLPNDRFSAERPEGSISTLTIQRTEQRDSAMYRCASSTTRDQVTEAFFGQGTRLTVV.

The chain recombines TRBV5-1 with TRBJ1-6, with TRBD1 matching 7 bases. With 3 bases clipped from V and 7 bases from J, the junction kept 4 bases outside the gene matches. There are 14 residues in the CDR3. Germline CDR1 and CDR2: SGHRS and YFSETQ. The CDR3 bases are TGCGCCAGCAGCTCCGACAGGGCGAATTCACCCCTCCACTTT. Protein: CASSSDRANSPLHF. Variable domain in full (rest from reference TRBV5-1 and TRBJ1-6): KAGVTQTPRYLIKTRGQQVTLSCSPISGHRSVSWYQQTPGQGLQFLFEYFSETQRNKGNFPGRFSGRQFSNSRSEMNVSTLELGDSALYLCASSSDRANSPLHFGNGTRLTVT.

This clonotype showed up many times. This rearrangement joins TRBV7-3 to TRBJ2-1, with TRBD2 matching 13 bases. Per germline, CDR1 SGHTA and CDR2 FQGTGA. CDR3 length: 16 residues. Losses at the gene ends were 5 bases for V and 7 bases for J; bases not matched to a gene: 8. CDR3 residues: CASSPLLAGGKNEQFF. The CDR3, as DNA: TGTGCCAGCAGCCCGCTACTAGCGGGAGGGAAAAATGAGCAGTTCTTC.

The chain employs TRBV6-5 and TRBJ1-2; D is perhaps TRBD1 (6 bases). V was cut by 3 bases and J by 8 bases, with 13 bases left in between. This CDR3 contains 13 residues. The V gene's germline CDR1 is MNHEY and CDR2 SVGAGI. The CDR3 DNA sequence: TGTGCCAGCAGTTATCGAAACAGGGACGGCTACACCTTC. Its protein is CASSYRNRDGYTF.

Note on this clonotype: Given the absence of the conserved phenylalanine or tryptophan at the CDR3 end, a read error is likely. The limits of the CDR3 on the DNA are not certain, so only TCRdb's listed CDR3 is given. V gene TRBV6-4 combines with J gene TRBJ1-3. CDR1 is MRHNA and CDR2 is SNTAGT in the germline V gene. Counting both end residues, the CDR3 totals 9 amino acids. CDR3 residues: CASSVGTNT.

This clonotype showed up many times. The rearrangement links TRBV28 to TRBJ1-2, with D uncertain. The length of the CDR3 is 14 residues. CDR1 is MDHEN and CDR2 is SYDVKM in the germline V gene. Trimming stripped 2 bases from V and 5 bases from J, with 12 bases between. The CDR3 here is CASSLPGVKYGYTF. CDR3 nucleotides: TGTGCCAGCAGTTTACCCGGGGTTAAGTATGGCTACACCTTC.